Listed here are 8 T cell receptor beta chains from one sample, sequenced in a study of tumor-infiltrating lymphocytes in primary liver carcinoma. TCR beta cDNA was prepared out of 500 ng total RNA by means of a constant-region primer. Researchers made the TCR beta libraries by running three nested multiplex PCR rounds with slightly modified ARM-PCR. Running roughly 10 cycles apiece, the first two PCR rounds relied on TRBV1-TRBV30 forward primers together with a C-beta reverse primer. TCRdb fed the multiplex PCR reads into MiXCR, producing one record per CDR3 protein. Here the sample spans 100,000 or so distinct CDR3 sequences, around two thirds being singletons. Scientists recovered RNA and DNA together from approximately 20-30 mg of unsorted bulk tissue. The sequenced sample consisted of liver tumor tissue from sampling region 5. Subset given: tumor region T5, tumor centre. Receptors were obtained from an older woman with primary liver carcinoma and hepatitis B virus infection.

A remark on this clonotype: A clone one base away is much larger, so this may be a read error. The gene calls are TRBV5-8 and TRBJ1-2, with a weak D call TRBD1 (6 bases). V lost 4 bases to trimming and J lost 1 base, with 20 bases between them. The CDR3 loop spans 17 amino acids. Germline CDR1 is SGHTS and CDR2 is YDEGEE. The CDR3 sequence: CASSRRVTGYLNYGYTF. CDR3 nucleotide sequence: TGTGCCAGCAGCCGCCGGGTGACAGGTTATCTTAACTATGGCTACACCTTC.

For this clonotype: The junction departs from the called germline gene at one end, perhaps through a read error. J is TRBJ2-5 and V is TRBV11-2, with 7 bases lining up with TRBD1. Germline V CDR1 and CDR2: SGHAT, FQNNGV. This CDR3 is built from 15 residues. CDR3 bases: TGTGCCAGCAGCTTAATAGGGGGCAAGAGAGAGACCCAGCACTTC. Its translation: CASSLIGGKRETQHF.

With respect to this clonotype: The junction does not match germline at one end; this may be a read error. The chain joins TRBV4-1 to TRBJ2-7; D ambiguous. The germline CDR1 and CDR2 sequences are MGHRA and YSYEKL. This CDR3 is built from 16 residues. CDR3 protein: CASSQDMETRLYEQYF. The DNA of the CDR3 is TGCGCCAGCAGTCAAGATATGGAGACAAGACTTTACGAGCAGTACTTC.

Comment on this clonotype: The junction and the germline gene differ at one end; a read error may be behind it. The chain combines TRBV11-2 with TRBJ2-4; tentative D call: TRBD2 (5 bases). The CDR3 covers 17 residues. Germline V gives CDR1 SGHAT, CDR2 FQNNGV. The CDR3 region has the DNA TGTGCCAGCAGCTTAGATCTAGGGAGCTCAGTCAAAAACATTCACTACTTC. Translation: CASSLDLGSSVKNIHYF.

The CDR3 loop is CATSTRGVVKAFF. DNA for the CDR3: TGTGCCACCAGCACCCGGGGGGTGGTGAAAGCTTTCTTT. The chain is built from TRBV12-3 or TRBV12-4 and TRBJ1-1; D is possibly TRBD1 (5 bases). This CDR3 is 13 amino acids long. V lost 10 bases and J lost 9, with 21 bases in between.

In this sample, this clonotype turned up many times. This chain connects TRBV5-4 to TRBJ1-1; no firm D call. Trimming removed 3 bases from V and 4 bases from J, with 13 bases in between. The CDR3 is made up of 14 amino acids. Germline CDR1 reads SGHNT; CDR2 reads YYREEE (reference sequence). This chain's CDR3 is CASSSGSSRTEAFF. For the CDR3, the DNA is TGTGCCAGCAGCTCCGGGAGCAGTCGCACTGAAGCTTTCTTT.

With respect to this clonotype: The junction differs from germline at one of its ends, possibly a read error. The rearrangement joins TRBV11-3 to TRBJ2-1; no definite D call. Germline V CDR1 and CDR2: SGHNT, YENEEA. CDR3 length: 13 amino acids. The CDR3 DNA reads as TGTGTCAGCAGTCGCGAAAACTACAAAGAGCAGTTCTTC. It specifies CVSSRENYKEQFF.

V is TRBV28 and J is TRBJ2-1; 7 positions agree with TRBD1. The V segment lost 5 bases and the J segment 4 bases; nucleotides outside the gene matches: 5. CDR1 and CDR2 (germline): MDHEN, SYDVKM. This CDR3 is 14 amino acids long. CDR3 nucleotide sequence: TGTGCCAGCAGTCGACAGGGCTGGTACAATGAGCAGTTCTTC. Translation: CASSRQGWYNEQFF.